The rows below give T cell receptor beta chains drawn from one sample of a study of blood T cells in healthy people across ages. TCRdb fed the 5' RACE reads into MiXCR, producing one record per CDR3 protein. The data contain 600,000 to 800,000 distinct CDR3 sequences, 20% to 25% of them seen just once; the ten biggest clones take up more than 3%. Sequencing input: blood. The receptors were gathered from a man in his 70s in good health. Both conserved end residues are part of each CDR3. The D gene is left open where the match is weak. Only part of the rows carry a size: once, few, many, or a class if the clone is expanded.

j_gene | d_gene | abundance | v_gene | CDR3aa | CDR3nt
TRBJ2-3 | TRBD1 | many | TRBV7-2 | CASSRDRSTDTQYF | TGTGCCAGCAGCCGGGACAGAAGCACAGATACGCAGTATTTT
TRBJ1-1 | - | few | TRBV12-5 | CASVLGGRTEAFF | TGTGCTAGTGTTCTCGGGGGTAGGACTGAAGCTTTCTTT
TRBJ2-2 | - | - | TRBV2 | CASSENPGPNTGELFF | TGTGCCAGCAGCGAAAACCCGGGTCCCAACACCGGGGAGCTGTTTTTT
TRBJ2-7 | - | once | TRBV20-1 | CSAPSNARGYEQYF | TGCAGTGCCCCCTCGAATGCAAGGGGTTACGAGCAGTACTTC
TRBJ1-4 | TRBD1 | - | TRBV7-2 | CASSRDRLATNEKLFF | TGTGCCAGCAGCAGGGACAGACTTGCAACTAATGAAAAACTGTTTTTT
TRBJ2-1 | - | - | TRBV29-1 | CSVSRQVYNEQFF | TGCAGCGTTTCCAGACAGGTCTACAATGAGCAGTTCTTC
TRBJ2-1 | - | - | TRBV2 | CASSFLLAREQFF | TGTGCCAGCAGCTTCTTGCTAGCTAGAGAGCAGTTCTTC
TRBJ2-3 | - | - | TRBV10-3 | CAISERQDSDTQYF | TGTGCCATCAGTGAGCGACAGGACTCAGATACGCAGTATTTT
TRBJ2-3 | TRBD2 | - | TRBV11-2 | CASSPWLAGARRDTQYF | TGTGCCAGCAGCCCCTGGCTAGCGGGAGCGCGGCGGGATACGCAGTATTTT
TRBJ2-7 | - | - | TRBV28 | CASTVGGTASYEQYF | TGTGCCAGCACAGTTGGGGGGACAGCCTCCTACGAGCAGTACTTC
TRBJ1-5 | TRBD1 | many | TRBV28 | CASSSGQGQPQHF | TGTGCCAGCAGTTCGGGACAGGGACAGCCCCAGCATTTT
TRBJ2-3 | TRBD2 | - | TRBV12-3/TRBV12-4 | CASSFIPLGTSGRAGHLSTDTQYF | TGTGCCAGCAGTTTTATTCCCCTAGGGACTAGCGGGAGGGCCGGGCACCTTAGCACAGATACGCAGTATTTT
TRBJ2-5 | - | - | TRBV9 | CASSVERFQETQYF | TGTGCCAGCAGCGTAGAAAGATTCCAAGAGACCCAGTACTTC
TRBJ2-1 | - | - | TRBV3-1 | CACSQRERANEQFF | TGTGCCTGCAGCCAACGGGAGCGGGCCAATGAGCAGTTCTTC
TRBJ2-1 | - | - | TRBV4-3 | CASSQEPTDYNEQFF | TGCGCCAGCAGCCAAGAACCCACAGACTACAATGAGCAGTTCTTC
TRBJ2-5 | - | many | TRBV27 | CASSSETAGRETQYF | TGTGCCAGCAGTTCTGAAACCGCGGGGCGAGAGACCCAGTACTTC
TRBJ2-5 | TRBD2 | - | TRBV11-2 | CASSLTLGLAGVGETQYF | TGTGCCAGCAGCTTAACCCTCGGACTAGCGGGAGTCGGAGAGACCCAGTACTTC
TRBJ2-3 | - | few | TRBV20-1 | CSARSQGRFTDTQYF | TGCAGTGCTAGGTCGCAGGGGAGGTTCACAGATACGCAGTATTTT
TRBJ2-7 | - | few | TRBV28 | CASSSLAPYEQYF | TGTGCCAGCAGCTCCCTCGCACCCTACGAGCAGTACTTC
TRBJ2-5 | - | - | TRBV18 | CASSPTGSFVGTQYF | TGTGCCAGCTCACCGACGGGATCCTTTGTGGGGACCCAGTACTTC
TRBJ2-7 | - | - | TRBV10-3 | CAISDTRSERYEQYF | TGTGCCATCAGTGATACCCGAAGTGAGCGTTACGAGCAGTACTTC
TRBJ2-1 | - | few | TRBV14 | CASSLGTPNQEQFF | TGTGCCAGCAGCCTCGGGACTCCCAACCAAGAGCAGTTCTTC
TRBJ2-1 | TRBD2 | many | TRBV6-2/TRBV6-3 | CASSYVPGLAGGPGGTYNEQFF | TGTGCCAGCAGTTACGTCCCGGGACTAGCGGGAGGGCCAGGAGGGACCTACAATGAGCAGTTCTTC
TRBJ2-4 | - | - | TRBV5-1 | CASSPQGQGNIQYF | TGCGCCAGCAGCCCCCAGGGTCAGGGTAACATTCAGTACTTC
TRBJ1-5 | TRBD1 | - | TRBV19 | CASSTAGTGNQPQHF | TGTGCCAGTAGTACCGCCGGGACAGGGAATCAGCCCCAGCATTTT
TRBJ2-1 | TRBD2 | few | TRBV20-1 | CSAPRLAGPDNEQFF | TGCAGTGCTCCCCGGCTAGCGGGACCAGACAATGAGCAGTTCTTC
TRBJ2-5 | TRBD1 | - | TRBV20-1 | CSATYRGLRETQYF | TGCAGTGCAACTTACAGGGGGCTGCGGGAGACCCAGTACTTC
TRBJ2-1 | TRBD2 | few | TRBV20-1 | CSASGTSGNIDEQFF | TGCAGTGCCTCCGGGACTAGCGGGAATATTGATGAGCAGTTCTTC
TRBJ2-2 | - | few | TRBV9 | CASSAHTLDTGELFF | TGTGCCAGCAGCGCCCACACCCTCGACACCGGGGAGCTGTTTTTT
TRBJ2-2 | TRBD2 | few | TRBV5-6 | CASSLLGLAGMNTGELFF | TGTGCCAGCAGCTTGCTAGGGCTAGCGGGAATGAACACCGGGGAGCTGTTTTTT
TRBJ2-1 | TRBD2 | - | TRBV12-3/TRBV12-4 | CASRKLAGAGNEQFF | TGTGCCAGCAGGAAACTAGCGGGAGCTGGAAATGAGCAGTTCTTC
TRBJ2-3 | - | few | TRBV4-1 | CASSQVPRDTQYF | TGCGCCAGCAGCCAAGTACCGAGAGATACGCAGTATTTT
TRBJ1-6 | - | - | TRBV27 | CASTLAQGLNSPLHF | TGTGCCAGCACCTTAGCCCAGGGGCTTAATTCACCCCTCCACTTT
TRBJ1-6 | TRBD1 | few | TRBV18 | CASSPTGTVNSPLHF | TGTGCCAGCTCACCGACAGGGACCGTAAATTCACCCCTCCACTTT
TRBJ1-1 | - | - | TRBV7-2 | CASSLGLTEAFF | TGTGCCAGCAGCTTAGGTTTGACTGAAGCTTTCTTT
TRBJ2-1 | - | few | TRBV20-1 | CSARDQTASSYNEQFF | TGCAGTGCTAGAGATCAGACGGCCAGCTCCTACAATGAGCAGTTCTTC
TRBJ2-6 | TRBD1 | - | TRBV5-1 | CASSLRQGVSGANVLTF | TGCGCCAGCAGCTTGAGGCAGGGGGTTTCTGGGGCCAACGTCCTGACTTTC
TRBJ1-2 | - | - | TRBV3-1 | CASSQGRTVANYGYTF | TGTGCCAGCAGCCAAGGGAGGACAGTAGCTAACTATGGCTACACCTTC
TRBJ2-7 | TRBD2 | few | TRBV29-1 | CSVRTSGAYEQYF | TGCAGCGTTAGGACTAGCGGGGCCTACGAGCAGTACTTC
TRBJ1-4 | TRBD1 | few | TRBV2 | CASSRQGQSNEKLFF | TGTGCCAGCAGTCGACAGGGTCAATCTAATGAAAAACTGTTTTTT
TRBJ2-3 | - | few | TRBV4-2 | CASSQARAEDTQYF | TGTGCCAGCAGCCAGGCCCGGGCAGAAGATACGCAGTATTTT